This T cell receptor beta chain is from a study of graft-versus-host responses after intestinal transplantation. Study-level points and caveats: The marrow of recipients harbored GvH clones, and ileum or blood showed some of them first.

Sequenced by immunoSEQ multiplex PCR; TCRdb stores in-frame clones only, minus some. Of about 26,000 clones in the sample, over 80% were seen once. The CDR3 is 16 residues long. CDR1 is SGHTA and CDR2 is FQGTGA in the germline V gene. Comments on this clone: Its matching antigen is unknown.

The sequencing here drew on unstimulated CD4+ T cells sorted from spleen or lymph node cells, taken before intestinal transplant. This receptor was obtained from a human donor who received an intestinal transplant. The chain links TRBV7-3 to TRBJ2-5, with a tentative D call TRBD2 (7 bases). Judging by the DNA end, TRBJ2-7 fits better; the J call may be wrong. CDR3 residues: CASSPRVGGPIHEQYF. Written as DNA, the CDR3 is TGTGCCAGCAGCCCCAGGGTCGGGGGGCCGATCCACGAGCAGTACTTC.